Each of the 20 T cell receptor beta chains below was sequenced from the same sample in a study of Graves' ophthalmopathy and Graves' hyperthyroidism. Amplifying from RNA transcripts, the study obtained TCR beta CDR3 regions. The library came from an HTBI-primed first-round RT-PCR and a second-round multiplex PCR. TCRdb re-analysed the multiplex PCR reads in MiXCR, keeping a single row per CDR3 protein. The repertoire holds approximately 210,000 distinct CDR3 sequences, with around a fifth as singletons. The sample taken for sequencing was peripheral blood. The receptors stem from a woman between 45 and 60 years old with Graves' ophthalmopathy.

The V call is TRBV20-1, the J call TRBJ1-6; perhaps TRBD1 as D (6 bases). CDR1 is DFQATT and CDR2 is SNEGSKA in the germline V gene (reference sequence). The length of the CDR3 is 14 residues. V was shortened by 7 bases and J by 3 bases, with 13 bases between the two germline ends. As DNA, the CDR3 is TGCAGTGACAGCGGACAGCTCTATAATTCACCCCTCCACTTT. It specifies CSDSGQLYNSPLHF.

Many counts were recorded for this clonotype. J is TRBJ2-2 and V is TRBV14; D unresolved. The CDR3 loop spans 13 amino acids. CDR1 SGHDN and CDR2 FVKESK come from the germline V gene. With 2 bases removed from V and 6 bases from J, the gap between germline ends came to 7 bases. The CDR3: CASSQHGAGELFF. Written as DNA, the CDR3 is TGTGCCAGCAGCCAACACGGCGCCGGGGAGCTGTTTTTT.

This clonotype showed up many times. The chain links TRBV27 to TRBJ2-7; 11 nucleotides agree with TRBD1. Losses at the gene ends were 2 bases for V and 3 bases for J; bases not matched to a gene: 3. There are 15 residues in the CDR3. CDR1 is MNHEY, CDR2 SMNVEV, per germline (reference sequence). The CDR3 loop reads CASSLRTGGIYEQYF. The CDR3 nucleotides read TGTGCCAGCAGTTTACGGACAGGGGGCATCTACGAGCAGTACTTC.

This clonotype came up many times. The chain carries TRBV12-3 or TRBV12-4 and TRBJ2-7; 10 nucleotides line up with TRBD1. The CDR3 sequence is 13 residues long. V lost 8 bases to trimming and J lost 4 bases; unmatched junction nucleotides: 5. CDR3 coding DNA: TGTGCCAGCGGGAGGACAGGGGGATACGAGCAGTACTTC. It encodes CASGRTGGYEQYF.

This clonotype was observed at least ten times. The J gene is TRBJ2-5, the V gene TRBV6-5; a weak D match, TRBD2 (5 bases). Between the trimmed V and J ends, which lost 7 bases and 1 base, there was a span of 13 bases. The CDR3 is made up of 14 amino acids. The germline gives CDR1 MNHEY, CDR2 SVGAGI. CDR3 residues: CASNHLAAQETQYF. CDR3 sequence (DNA): TGTGCCAGCAACCACCTAGCAGCCCAAGAGACCCAGTACTTC.

V gene TRBV5-1 combines with J gene TRBJ1-1; TRBD1 matches at 8 bases. V gave up 2 bases and J gave up 4 bases; unmatched junction bases: 4. The CDR3 runs 14 residues. Per the germline V gene, CDR1 is SGHRS and CDR2 is YFSETQ. The CDR3 loop reads CASSLLQGGTEAFF. CDR3 nucleotide sequence: TGCGCCAGCAGCTTATTACAGGGGGGCACTGAAGCTTTCTTT.

This clonotype was counted only a few times. This chain connects TRBV19 to TRBJ2-1; 7 positions match TRBD1. V dropped 5 bases and J dropped 1; count of bases not matched to a gene: 5. The CDR3 is 15 amino acids. Germline lookup yields CDR1 LNHDA and CDR2 SQIVND (reference sequence). CDR3 sequence reads: CASSPPGQSYNEQFF. CDR3 in DNA: TGTGCCAGTAGTCCTCCGGGACAGTCCTACAATGAGCAGTTCTTC.

This clonotype was seen many times. V usage is TRBV11-2 and J usage is TRBJ2-5; 7 positions match TRBD1. The V and J ends lost 2 bases and 4 bases, in that order; junction bases with no gene match: 4. This CDR3 is 14 amino acids long. Per the germline V gene, CDR1 is SGHAT and CDR2 is FQNNGV. The CDR3 is CASSLTGVLETQYF. In DNA form, the CDR3 reads TGTGCCAGCAGCTTAACAGGGGTCCTAGAGACCCAGTACTTC.

This clonotype showed up just a few times. The chain employs TRBV5-1 and TRBJ2-2; D may be TRBD2 (6 bases). Germline CDR1 is SGHRS and CDR2 is YFSETQ. The CDR3 spans 13 residues. Trimming cost V 3 bases and J 6 bases, with 9 bases left between them. In nucleotides, the CDR3 is TGCGCCAGCAGCTACGGGACTGCCGGGGAGCTGTTTTTT. Protein: CASSYGTAGELFF.

This clonotype was recorded at least ten times. This chain links TRBV12-3 or TRBV12-4 with TRBJ2-7; D unclear. The CDR3 is 11 residues long. V was pared by 6 bases and J by 5 bases, with 8 bases between. CDR3 in amino acids: CASRWGHEQYF. The CDR3 DNA is TGTGCCAGCAGATGGGGTCACGAGCAGTACTTC.

This clonotype was seen repeatedly, ten times or more. The chain recombines TRBV19 with TRBJ2-1, with D possibly TRBD1 on 5 matching bases. Per germline, CDR1 LNHDA and CDR2 SQIVND (reference sequence). This CDR3 has 14 amino acids. V lost 5 bases to trimming and J lost 3 bases, with 11 bases between them. CDR3 amino acids: CASSLGVIYNEQFF. In DNA, the CDR3 is TGTGCCAGTAGTTTAGGGGTTATCTACAATGAGCAGTTCTTC.

The chain combines TRBV15 with TRBJ2-5; 14 bases align to TRBD2. Per germline, CDR1 LNHNV and CDR2 YYDKDF (reference sequence). The ends lost 6 bases at V and 5 bases at J; junction bases unmatched: 14. This CDR3 region has 18 residues. CDR3 protein: CATSLYTGLAGVSETQYF. As DNA, the CDR3 is TGTGCCACCAGTCTCTACACGGGACTAGCGGGAGTTTCGGAGACCCAGTACTTC.

The table lists this clonotype with many counts. Germline and junction disagree at one end, which may indicate a read error. The chain couples TRBV2 to TRBJ2-7, with D possibly being TRBD1 (5 bases). The CDR3 is made up of 10 amino acids. CDR1 and CDR2 from the germline V gene are SNHLY and FYNNEI. The CDR3 loop is CASRGPGLDF. In nucleotides, the CDR3 is TGTGCCAGCAGGGGGCCGGGTTTGGACTTC.

This clonotype has ten or more counts. This chain uses TRBV7-9 with TRBJ2-5; perhaps D is TRBD1 or TRBD2 (6 bases each). This CDR3 region has 13 residues. V was clipped by 5 bases and J by 9 bases, with 16 bases between them. Germline lookup yields CDR1 SEHNR and CDR2 FQNEAQ (reference sequence). CDR3 DNA sequence: TGTGCCAGCAGCCTACGGGCGGAGGGGGCCCAGTACTTC. It is translated as CASSLRAEGAQYF.

This clonotype has at least ten counts. This sequence joins TRBV7-8 and TRBJ1-5; D ambiguous. The ends were cut back, 5 bases at V and 4 bases at J, with 15 bases in the middle. The CDR3 is made up of 15 amino acids. CDR1 is SGHVS, CDR2 FQNEAQ, per germline. CDR3 loop: CASSQITSLNQPQHF. CDR3 sequence (DNA): TGTGCCAGCAGCCAAATAACCAGCCTTAATCAGCCCCAGCATTTT.

The chain has TRBV12-3 or TRBV12-4 and TRBJ2-7; 9 bases fit TRBD1. The CDR3 has 15 amino acids. J lost 2 bases, V lost 8 bases, and 10 bases had no gene match. CDR3 DNA: TGTGCCAGCTCACCGGAAGGACAGGGGACCTACGAGCAGTACTTC. It specifies CASSPEGQGTYEQYF.

The chain carries TRBV2 and TRBJ2-7, with 9 bases that match TRBD1. Trimming removed 6 bases from V and 10 bases from J; junction bases left unmatched: 7. The germline CDR1 and CDR2 sequences are SNHLY and FYNNEI. The CDR3 totals 12 residues. The CDR3 loop reads CASSSGTGLQYF. CDR3 sequence (DNA): TGTGCCAGCAGCTCAGGGACAGGGCTTCAGTACTTC.

The chain couples TRBV12-3 or TRBV12-4 to TRBJ2-5; 9 nucleotides line up with TRBD1. This CDR3 is 16 amino acids long. Germline trimming cut 4 bases from V and 0 bases from J; bases unmatched to any gene: 6. CDR3 loop: CASSSHRGPNQETQYF. The CDR3 DNA sequence: TGTGCCAGCAGTTCCCACAGGGGGCCCAACCAAGAGACCCAGTACTTC.

This clonotype appeared many times. J is TRBJ1-1 and V is TRBV28, with a tentative D call TRBD1 (6 bases). The CDR3 is 12 amino acids. The germline V gene has CDR1 MDHEN and CDR2 SYDVKM. V dropped 7 bases and J dropped 5 bases, with 11 bases sitting between them. The CDR3 reads CASKKGETEAFF. Here the CDR3 DNA reads TGTGCCAGCAAAAAGGGGGAGACTGAAGCTTTCTTT.

This clonotype was counted many times. CDR3 DNA sequence: TGTGCCAGCACCAAGGGGACAGGGGGGGACACCGGGGAGCTGTTTTTT. This gives the protein CASTKGTGGDTGELFF. The V gene is TRBV7-8, the J gene TRBJ2-2; 11 bases map to TRBD1. CDR1 is SGHVS and CDR2 is FQNEAQ in the germline V gene. The CDR3 spans 16 residues. After removal of 7 bases from V and 3 bases from J, the junction contained 7 bases not matched to a gene.